This T cell receptor beta chain came from a study of Tregs in tolerant kidney transplant recipients. The overall study: Related graft donors supplied nonmyeloablative bone marrow transplants, and mixed chimerism was transient.

Whole-study findings and limits: The most relevant donor-specific Treg TCRbeta repertoire apparently came from expansion with activated donor B cells. Donor-specific Treg expansion exceeded global Treg expansion in tolerant patients, suggesting antigen drive.

This table comes from immunoSEQ multiplex PCR, and its TCRdb copy is limited to in-frame clones, with some not included. The sample has over 50,000 clones, approximately 85% seen once; the top ten hold 2.1%. This CDR3 is 15 amino acids long. Germline V gives CDR1 SGHAT, CDR2 FQNNGV. The V gene end was trimmed by 5 bases and the J gene end by 4 bases; junction bases not matched to a gene: 5. Unstimulated Tregs (CD4+CD25+CD127-) and CD4+CD25- non-Tregs were sorted from PBMCs. With respect to this clone: Its antigen is not identified.

The specimen was Tregs from blood, collected before the transplant. This sequence originates from a human donor who received a combined kidney and bone marrow transplant. This chain uses TRBV11-2 with TRBJ2-1; 10 bases map to TRBD2. The CDR3 loop is CASSPGTSVYNEQFF. The CDR3 bases are TGTGCCAGCAGCCCCGGGACTAGCGTGTACAATGAGCAGTTCTTC.